This entry lists 11 T cell receptor beta chains sequenced from one sample in a study of cytomegalovirus exposure and HLA in healthy donors. Both 60 Vbeta primers and 13 Jbeta primers went into the PCR. Repertoires were generated with immunoSEQ multiplex PCR, while TCRdb's copy carries only in-frame clones and drops some. The profile covers 100,000 to 150,000 clones, with around two thirds appearing a single time and approximately 8.2% taken by the ten largest. Specimen: PBMCs. The receptors originated from a woman in her thirties or forties in good health and CMV-seropositive.

The chain carries TRBV10-3 and TRBJ2-1, with D maybe TRBD1 (6 bases). This CDR3 has 14 amino acids. Germline assignment: CDR1 ENHRY and CDR2 SYGVKD. The germline V and J ends were trimmed by 2 bases and 3 bases, with 8 bases remaining between them. CDR3 in DNA: TGTGCCATCAGTGAGAGGGGGAGCTACAATGAGCAGTTCTTC. Translating gives CAISERGSYNEQFF.

The V and J genes are TRBV5-1 and TRBJ2-1; 12 bases match TRBD2. In germline, CDR1 is SGHRS, CDR2 YFSETQ. Trimming removed 4 bases from V and 4 bases from J; junction bases left unmatched: 6. The CDR3 has 16 residues. DNA for the CDR3: TGCGCCAGCAGCCTTTCGACTAGCGGGGGATACAATGAGCAGTTCTTC. Protein product: CASSLSTSGGYNEQFF.

J is TRBJ2-2 and V is TRBV29-1; the D gene is possibly TRBD1 (6 bases). CDR1 is SQVTM and CDR2 is ANQGSEA in the germline V gene. Trimming took off 4 bases at V and 0 bases at J, with 9 bases between the two ends. The CDR3 loop spans 14 amino acids. CDR3 amino acids: CSVADRSNTGELFF. CDR3 bases: TGCAGCGTTGCTGACAGGTCGAACACCGGGGAGCTGTTTTTT.

The J gene is TRBJ1-5, the V gene TRBV9; possibly TRBD1 for D (5 bases). Germline CDR1 and CDR2: SGDLS and YYNGEE. This CDR3 contains 16 residues. Trimming removed 2 bases at V and 1 base at J, with 13 bases between. This chain's CDR3 is CASSVTGGGSNQPQHF. The CDR3 DNA reads TGTGCCAGCAGCGTCACGGGCGGGGGAAGCAATCAGCCCCAGCATTTT.

The chain combines TRBV9 with TRBJ1-2; 7 bases fit TRBD1. Germline V lookup: CDR1 SGDLS, CDR2 YYNGEE. V was pared by 2 bases and J by 2 bases, with 3 bases of the junction left unmatched. This CDR3 is built from 14 residues. Here the CDR3 DNA reads TGTGCCAGCAGCGTGACGGACAGGAACTATGGCTACACCTTC. It specifies CASSVTDRNYGYTF. The whole variable domain, remainder taken from reference TRBV9 and TRBJ1-2, is DSGVTQTPKHLITATGQRVTLRCSPRSGDLSVYWYQQSLDQGLQFLIQYYNGEERAKGNILERFSAQQFPDLHSELNLSSLELGDSALYFCASSVTDRNYGYTFGSGTRLTVV.

This chain joins TRBV10-3 and TRBJ1-1, with a possible D match to TRBD1 (5 bases). V gave up 4 bases and J gave up 0 bases, with 21 bases separating them. CDR1 is ENHRY and CDR2 is SYGVKD in the germline V gene. The CDR3 extends over 18 amino acids. The CDR3 DNA sequence: TGTGCCATCAGTGGACTCAGGGTGGGTCGAGTGATGAACACTGAAGCTTTCTTT. Its protein is CAISGLRVGRVMNTEAFF.

Details on this clone: Other nucleotide sequences in the sample specify the same CDR3. V is TRBV7-2 and J is TRBJ1-3; D may be TRBD1 (6 bases). This CDR3 region has 14 residues. The V gene lost 5 bases and the J gene lost 0 bases, with 8 bases spanning the gap. CDR1 and CDR2 (germline): SGHTA, FQGNSA. Here the CDR3 DNA reads TGTGCCAGCAGCCTACAGGGCTCTGGAAACACCATATATTTT. This sequence encodes CASSLQGSGNTIYF. The variable domain in full, with the rest retrieved from reference TRBV7-2 and TRBJ1-3, is GAGVSQSPSNKVTEKGKDVELRCDPISGHTALYWYRQSLGQGLEFLIYFQGNSAPDKSGLPSDRFSAERTGGSVSTLTIQRTQQEDSAVYLCASSLQGSGNTIYFGEGSWLTVV.

The chain couples TRBV5-1 to TRBJ1-6; possibly TRBD1 for D (5 bases). Per the germline V gene, CDR1 is SGHRS and CDR2 is YFSETQ. CDR3 length equals 16 residues. V shed 4 bases and J shed 6 bases, with 17 bases lying between them. CDR3 loop: CASSLEAHQGNSPLHF. The CDR3 nucleotides read TGCGCCAGCAGCCTGGAGGCCCATCAGGGTAATTCACCCCTCCACTTT.

This chain joins TRBV5-6 and TRBJ1-2; possibly TRBD1 for D (6 bases). V shed 0 bases and J shed 4 bases, with 10 bases lying between them. The CDR3 is 14 residues long. Germline V lookup: CDR1 SGHDT, CDR2 YYEEEE. CDR3 sequence: CASSLAHRVYGYTF. The CDR3 DNA follows: TGTGCCAGCAGCTTGGCCCACAGGGTCTATGGCTACACCTTC. The variable domain in full, with the rest retrieved from reference TRBV5-6 and TRBJ1-2, is DAGVTQSPTHLIKTRGQQVTLRCSPKSGHDTVSWYQQALGQGPQFIFQYYEEEERQRGNFPDRFSGHQFPNYSSELNVNALLLGDSALYLCASSLAHRVYGYTFGSGTRLTVV.

This clone was seen a few times. V is TRBV6-5 and J is TRBJ2-7; no definite D call. V was cut by 2 bases and J by 12 bases, with 20 bases left in between. From germline, CDR1 is MNHEY and CDR2 SVGAGI. This CDR3 spans 14 amino acids. The CDR3 DNA reads as TGTGCCAGCAGTTACGTGGGCGACATCCATTTGCTGTACTTC. Translation gives CASSYVGDIHLLYF.

The chain is built from TRBV5-1 and TRBJ1-1; 9 nucleotides agree with TRBD1. Germline CDR1 is SGHRS and CDR2 is YFSETQ. The J segment lost 3 bases and the V segment lost 3 bases, leaving 3 bases of the junction unmatched. This CDR3 has 14 residues. CDR3 residues: CASSSGQGDTEAFF. The CDR3 region has the DNA TGCGCCAGCAGCTCGGGACAGGGAGACACTGAAGCTTTCTTT. The full variable domain, completed using reference TRBV5-1 and TRBJ1-1, is KAGVTQTPRYLIKTRGQQVTLSCSPISGHRSVSWYQQTPGQGLQFLFEYFSETQRNKGNFPGRFSGRQFSNSRSEMNVSTLELGDSALYLCASSSGQGDTEAFFGQGTRLTVV.